Below, 7 T cell receptor beta chains from the same sample are listed, as sequenced in a study of blood T cell repertoires in COVID-19. Sequencing was performed with immunoSEQ multiplex PCR; in TCRdb, only in-frame clones are kept and a portion is missing. The sample shows about 170,000 clones, roughly 81% of them seen only once. The source material was peripheral blood. Receptors originate from a woman aged 80 or older with COVID-19, enrolled during active disease.

This chain uses TRBV18 with TRBJ2-7; tentatively, D is TRBD1 (6 bases). The length of the CDR3 is 13 residues. Trimming pared 0 bases from V and 4 bases from J, leaving 7 bases between. Germline CDR1 KGHSH, CDR2 LQKENI. CDR3: CASSPPQGYEQYF. CDR3 DNA: TGTGCCAGCTCACCACCACAGGGTTACGAGCAGTACTTC. Variable domain in full (rest from reference TRBV18 and TRBJ2-7): NAGVMQNPRHLVRRRGQEARLRCSPMKGHSHVYWYRQLPEEGLKFMVYLQKENIIDESGMPKERFSAEFPKEGPSILRIQQVVRGDSAAYFCASSPPQGYEQYFGPGTRLTVT.

The chain joins TRBV5-1 to TRBJ1-3; 10 bases match TRBD1. V dropped 4 bases and J dropped 2; count of bases not matched to a gene: 6. The V gene's germline CDR1 is SGHRS and CDR2 YFSETQ. The CDR3 is made up of 16 amino acids. This CDR3 reads CASSRGQGSPGNTIYF. In DNA, the CDR3 is TGCGCCAGCAGCCGGGGACAGGGGTCTCCTGGAAACACCATATATTTT.

The chain uses TRBV7-6 and TRBJ2-7; no reliable D call. The germline gives CDR1 SGHVS, CDR2 FNYEAQ. The CDR3 totals 13 residues. Trimming took 0 bases from V and 3 from J, leaving 6 bases between them. CDR3 amino acids: CASSLAHGYEQYF. In nucleotides, the CDR3 is TGTGCCAGCAGCTTAGCGCACGGCTACGAGCAGTACTTC.

This clone showed up just a few times. The V gene is TRBV2, the J gene TRBJ2-7, with TRBD2 matching over 9 bases. The germline V gene encodes CDR1 SNHLY and CDR2 FYNNEI. The length of the CDR3 is 15 residues. The J segment lost 5 bases and the V segment lost 3 bases, leaving 8 bases of the junction unmatched. The CDR3 sequence is CASSENSGSSNEQYF. CDR3 DNA: TGTGCCAGCAGTGAGAATAGCGGGAGTTCTAACGAGCAGTACTTC.

V and J are TRBV7-9 and TRBJ2-2, with a weak D call TRBD1 (5 bases). V was trimmed by 5 bases and J by 0 bases, leaving 7 bases between them. The germline gives CDR1 SEHNR, CDR2 FQNEAQ (reference sequence). This CDR3 region has 14 residues. The CDR3 DNA is TGTGCCAGCAGCGGCAGGGCGAACACCGGGGAGCTGTTTTTT. This sequence encodes CASSGRANTGELFF.

The rearrangement links TRBV9 to TRBJ1-3, with D tentatively TRBD1 (6 bases). Trimming stripped 6 bases from V and 4 bases from J, with 14 bases between. Germline V gives CDR1 SGDLS, CDR2 YYNGEE. The CDR3 is 14 residues long. Here the CDR3 DNA reads TGTGCCAGCAAAAGGGGGACCCACGGAAACACCATATATTTT. Translation gives CASKRGTHGNTIYF.

This clone was seen a single time. The chain carries TRBV18 and TRBJ2-7, with TRBD2 matching 7 bases. Germline values: CDR1 KGHSH, CDR2 LQKENI. V lost 3 bases, J lost 4 bases, and 36 bases stayed unmatched. The CDR3 is made up of 24 amino acids. CDR3 bases: TGTGCCAGCTCACCGCTCTCCAAAAGACTAGCTATTTACATCAACACACCACCCGTATACGAGCAGTACTTC. It encodes CASSPLSKRLAIYINTPPVYEQYF.